This T cell receptor beta chain was profiled in a study of T-cell memory formation after mild COVID-19. General study results and limits: The second-wave clones peaking on day 37 were not confirmed as SARS-CoV-2-specific. Memory sampled before infection contained some responding clones, suggesting cross-reactive memory joined.

TCRdb reprocessed the 5' RACE reads with MiXCR, giving one entry per CDR3 protein. The sample records 500,000 to 600,000 distinct CDR3 sequences, approximately 18% being singletons. This clonotype was observed a few times. Its target is not known. The CDR3 has 13 amino acids. Per the germline V gene, CDR1 is LNHDA and CDR2 is SQIVND (reference sequence). Trimming stripped 2 bases from V and 2 bases from J, with 6 bases between. The specimen sequenced was PBMCs or a T cell subset sorted from them (not recorded which). The chain employs TRBV19 and TRBJ1-1; D call uncertain. The sequence derives from an adult woman who had mild COVID-19 (a few samples of this study predate the infection). Cell type and time point are not known. The CDR3 coding sequence is TGTGCCAGTAGTATATACGCCAACACTGAAGCTTTCTTT. Its protein is CASSIYANTEAFF.